The present TCR beta chain was sequenced within a study of blood T cell repertoires in COVID-19. Looking at the study overall: Recovered status in Cohort 3 required two negative PCRs, clearance, or symptom resolution. Sites in the United States, Italy and Spain provided acute and convalescent COVID-19 samples.

Profiled with immunoSEQ multiplex PCR; TCRdb holds only in-frame clones, not every one. The sample consists of over 110,000 clones, under 90% of them appearing once. The V end was cut by 0 bases, the J end by 4 bases, with 16 bases between. Germline V gene sequence: CDR1 LGHNA, CDR2 YSLEER. This CDR3 contains 16 residues. The TCR was taken from a man aged 45-65 years in a cohort exposed to, infected with or recovered from COVID-19 (not recorded which). The V call is TRBV4-3, the J call TRBJ2-7; D is possibly TRBD1 (6 bases). Material for sequencing was PBMCs or T cells enriched from blood (not recorded which). The CDR3 region has the DNA TGCGCCAGCAGCCAAGATTTTTTCGGGACACAGTACGAGCAGTACTTC. Translated, it gives CASSQDFFGTQYEQYF.